The present TCR beta chain was sequenced within a study of blood T cell repertoires in COVID-19 (dated by TCRdb to about 2020). Background for the entire study: The collaborator samples originated in the United States, Italy and Spain and spanned the acute and convalescent phases of COVID-19. The prospective study material was composed of cDNA or gDNA derived from T cells, B-cell-depleted T cells, or PBMCs. Deeply sampled blood TCRbeta repertoires from subjects exposed to, actively infected with, or recovered from COVID-19 were included in the dataset. A freely available public database, intended as a resource for researchers studying the immune response to SARS-CoV-2, is where the repertoires were released. Samples came from the ongoing ImmuneRACE study (first 160 participants) plus 1,254 subjects from 6 global collaborators. Sample metadata almost always included a de-identified subject ID, COVID-19 status, age in years and sex. Where available, HLA class I and class II types were obtained from metadata supplied by the sample provider rather than from assay-based typing. The full study reports these points: The quantity of clinical and demographic metadata differed by source and by participant and was supplied without curation.

TCRbeta CDR3 regions were amplified from genomic DNA by means of the immunoSEQ Assay, a bias-controlled multiplex PCR. Turning to the authors' computational methods: The number of nucleated cells in each sample was estimated by amplification of reference gene primers within the assay. To quantify the absolute abundance of each unique TCRbeta CDR3 rearrangement, sequence reads were collapsed and filtered. For each sample, productive Simpson clonality was calculated as the square root of Simpson's diversity index over productive rearrangements. TCRdb took this table from immuneACCESS and kept in-frame rearrangements with V and J called. Such tables lack part of the clones; where checked against another copy, unresolved V genes explain under half of the gap, and the rest is unexplained. That table is the source of V, J and clone size, and D and trimming were worked out from the DNA. This sample holds more than 40,000 clones; around nine tenths were observed only once. Of the sample, about a sixth is held by the ten largest clones.

The collaborating institutions used their own protocols to collect whole blood in K2EDTA tubes. For TCRbeta analysis, collaborator samples were shipped as frozen whole blood, as isolated PBMCs, or as DNA extracted from either sample type. The cysteine opens and the phenylalanine closes a CDR3 of 11 amino acids. Only CDR3 DNA remains: 33 bases, in frame from the first base. CDR1 and CDR2 are read off the germline V gene as SNHLY and FYNNEI. V and J are truncated by 6 bases and 5 bases respectively, leaving an intervening sequence of 6 bases. With respect to this clone: What antigen it recognizes has not been identified. No per-base quality is available; no much larger clone lies one base away.

Recombination linked TRBV2 to TRBJ2-3, with TRBD2 perhaps the D gene, on 5 matching bases. The source material was peripheral blood. This TCR came from a man aged 60 to 75 with active or convalescent COVID-19. The CDR3 protein is CASSGEDTQYF. The nucleotide sequence reads TGTGCCAGCAGCGGGGAAGATACGCAGTATTTT.